This T cell receptor beta chain was identified in a study of regulatory T cells in long-lasting Graves disease. Study-wide findings and caveats: Segments TRBV28, TRBJ1-2 and TRBJ2-5 showed preferential usage in persistent disease. For persistent Graves' patients, TCR diversity was lower than for newly diagnosed ones.

Library construction for TCR beta used iRepertoire HTBI primers and Arm-PCR of CDR3 regions. TCRdb passed the multiplex PCR reads through MiXCR, listing each CDR3 protein once. The sample has approximately 470,000 distinct CDR3 sequences, about 17% seen once; the top ten hold about 12%. In its sample, this clonotype ranks as medium-sized. The antigen is undetermined. The CDR3 is 15 amino acids. Per the germline V gene, CDR1 is DFQATT and CDR2 is SNEGSKA (reference sequence). V lost 1 base and J lost 7; bases outside the gene matches: 6. Specified time point: newly diagnosed GD, antithyroid drugs for less than 3 months. TCR sequences were obtained from RNA taken from PBMCs. This sample also belongs to another study, concerning T cells in Graves' hyperthyroidism and ophthalmopathy. That paper states: Using the HTBI primer set, a first-round RT-PCR was run on the TCR CDR3. Most thyroid clonotypes with frequency above 0.001 were detected in blood.

The source material was peripheral blood mononuclear cells (PBMCs), sampled at new diagnosis, from a patient treated with antithyroid drugs. The clonotype was recovered from a man between 40 and 49 years old with Graves disease. This sequence joins TRBV20-1 and TRBJ2-1; 11 bases are a match to TRBD2. The CDR3 sequence is CSARVAGGIRNEQFF. Written as DNA, the CDR3 is TGCAGTGCTAGAGTAGCGGGAGGGATTCGAAATGAGCAGTTCTTC.